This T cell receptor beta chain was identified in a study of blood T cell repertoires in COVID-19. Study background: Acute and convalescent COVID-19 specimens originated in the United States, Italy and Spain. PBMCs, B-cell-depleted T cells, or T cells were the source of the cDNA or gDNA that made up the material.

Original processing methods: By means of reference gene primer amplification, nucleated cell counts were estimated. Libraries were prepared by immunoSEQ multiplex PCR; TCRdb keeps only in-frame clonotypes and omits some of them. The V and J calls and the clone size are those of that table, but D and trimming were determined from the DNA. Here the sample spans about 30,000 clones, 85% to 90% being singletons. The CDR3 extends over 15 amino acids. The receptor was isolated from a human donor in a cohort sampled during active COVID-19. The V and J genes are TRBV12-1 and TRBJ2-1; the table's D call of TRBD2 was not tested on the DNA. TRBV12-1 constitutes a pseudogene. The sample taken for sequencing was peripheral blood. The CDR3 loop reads CASSSKIGAGDEQFF. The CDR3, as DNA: TGTGCCAGCAGCTCCAAGATAGGTGCGGGGGATGAGCAGTTCTTC.